The clone carrying this T cell receptor beta chain was detected a few times. Primers for the PCR totalled 60 Vbeta and 13 Jbeta. The repertoire was sequenced with immunoSEQ multiplex PCR; TCRdb's copy has only in-frame clones and lacks some. The table lists about 150,000 clones, roughly four fifths of them singletons, with around 5% in the top ten. The CDR3 is 15 residues long. CDR1 and CDR2 from the germline V gene are MNHNS and SASEGT. With V trimmed by 11 bases and J by 4 bases, 12 bases remained unmatched. These data come from a study of cytomegalovirus exposure and HLA in healthy donors. The clonotype comes from a man between 18 and 29 years old in good health and CMV-seronegative. The chain employs TRBV6-1 and TRBJ1-5, with 9 bases that match TRBD1. Specimen: PBMCs. CDR3 amino acids: CASLRGQGSNQPQHF. DNA of the CDR3: TGTGCCTCACTCCGAGGACAGGGGTCGAATCAGCCCCAGCATTTT.